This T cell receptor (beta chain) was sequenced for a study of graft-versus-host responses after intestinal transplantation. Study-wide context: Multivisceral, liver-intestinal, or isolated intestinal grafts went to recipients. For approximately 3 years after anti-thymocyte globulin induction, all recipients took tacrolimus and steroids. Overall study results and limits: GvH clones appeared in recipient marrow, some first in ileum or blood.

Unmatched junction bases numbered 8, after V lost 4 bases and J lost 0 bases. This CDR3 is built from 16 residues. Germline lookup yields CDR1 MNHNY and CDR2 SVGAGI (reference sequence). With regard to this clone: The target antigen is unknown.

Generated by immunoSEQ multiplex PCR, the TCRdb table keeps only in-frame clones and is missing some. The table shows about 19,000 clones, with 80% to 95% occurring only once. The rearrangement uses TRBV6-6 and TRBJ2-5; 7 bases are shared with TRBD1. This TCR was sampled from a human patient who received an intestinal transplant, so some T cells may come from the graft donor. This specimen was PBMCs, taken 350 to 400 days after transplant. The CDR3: CASSFWDSEYQETQYF. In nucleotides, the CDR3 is TGTGCCAGCAGTTTCTGGGACAGCGAGTACCAAGAGACCCAGTACTTC.